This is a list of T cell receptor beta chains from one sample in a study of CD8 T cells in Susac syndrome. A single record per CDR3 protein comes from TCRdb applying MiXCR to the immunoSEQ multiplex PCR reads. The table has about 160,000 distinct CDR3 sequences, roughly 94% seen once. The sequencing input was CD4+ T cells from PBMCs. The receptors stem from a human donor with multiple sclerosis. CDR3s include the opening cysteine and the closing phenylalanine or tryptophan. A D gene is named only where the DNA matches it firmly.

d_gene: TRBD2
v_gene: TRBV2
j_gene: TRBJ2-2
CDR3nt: TGTGCCAGCACCGGACTAGCGGGAAATGGAGAGGAGCTGTTTTTT
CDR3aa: CASTGLAGNGEELFF

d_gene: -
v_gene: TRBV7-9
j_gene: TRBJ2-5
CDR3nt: TGTGCCAGCAGTCCCCCTGACGTCCTCCAGTACTTC
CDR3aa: CASSPPDVLQYF

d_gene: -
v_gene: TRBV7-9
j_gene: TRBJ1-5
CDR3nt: TGTGCCAGCAGCTCCTTGTCTGGGGAGCCCCAGCATTTT
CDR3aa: CASSSLSGEPQHF

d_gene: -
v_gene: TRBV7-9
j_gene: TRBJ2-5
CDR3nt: TGTGCCAGCAGCCGGCCGGGACACCCTCAAGAGACCCAGTACTTC
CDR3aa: CASSRPGHPQETQYF

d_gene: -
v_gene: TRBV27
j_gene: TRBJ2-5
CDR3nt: TGTGCCAGCAGTTTATGGGGCAAAGAGACCCAGTACTTC
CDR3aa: CASSLWGKETQYF

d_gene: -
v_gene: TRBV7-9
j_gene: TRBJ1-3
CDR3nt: TGTGCCAGCATCGGGGCAGATGGAAACACCATATATTTT
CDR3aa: CASIGADGNTIYF

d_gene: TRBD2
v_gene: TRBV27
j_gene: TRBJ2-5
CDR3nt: TGTGCCAGCAGTTTTCTAGCGGGAATCCAAGAGACCCAGTACTTC
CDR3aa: CASSFLAGIQETQYF

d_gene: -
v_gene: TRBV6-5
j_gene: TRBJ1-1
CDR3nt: TGTGCCAGCAGTTTCGCGGGGGGGGAGGTTGGAGCTTTCTTT
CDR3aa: CASSFAGGEVGAFF

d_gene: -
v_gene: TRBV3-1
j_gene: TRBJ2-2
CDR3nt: TGTGCCAGCAGCTACACGTGGAACACCGGGGAGCTGTTTTTT
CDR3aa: CASSYTWNTGELFF

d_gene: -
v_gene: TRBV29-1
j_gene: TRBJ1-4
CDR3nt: TGCAGCGCGACGGTTGCAACTAATGAAAAACTGTTTTTT
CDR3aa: CSATVATNEKLFF

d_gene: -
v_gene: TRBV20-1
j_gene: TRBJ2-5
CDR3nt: TGCAGTGCTAGAGCGGGAGATAGAGAGACCCAGTACTTC
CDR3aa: CSARAGDRETQYF

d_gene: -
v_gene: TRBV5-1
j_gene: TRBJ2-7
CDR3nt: TGCGCCAGCAGCTTGGTTGGGACGCCCGTGTACGAGCAGTACTTC
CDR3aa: CASSLVGTPVYEQYF

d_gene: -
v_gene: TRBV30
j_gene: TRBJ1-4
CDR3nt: TGTGCCTGGAGGATAAGGGCGGGGGAAAAACTGTTTTTT
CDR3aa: CAWRIRAGEKLFF

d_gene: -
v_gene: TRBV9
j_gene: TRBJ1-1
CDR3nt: TGTGCCAGCAGCGCACAGTGGGGGGGAGGTGAAGCTTTCTTT
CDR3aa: CASSAQWGGGEAFF

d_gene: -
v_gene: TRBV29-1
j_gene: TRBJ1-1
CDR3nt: TGCAGCGTTGGTTCAGGGGAGACTGAAGCTTTCTTT
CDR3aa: CSVGSGETEAFF

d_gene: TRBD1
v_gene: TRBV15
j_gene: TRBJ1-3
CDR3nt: TGTGCCACCAGCTGGGACAGGGGGAACTCTGGAAACACCATATATTTT
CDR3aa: CATSWDRGNSGNTIYF

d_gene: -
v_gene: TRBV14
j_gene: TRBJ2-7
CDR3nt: TGTGCCAGCAGCCAAGATTGGGGCGAGCAGTACTTC
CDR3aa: CASSQDWGEQYF

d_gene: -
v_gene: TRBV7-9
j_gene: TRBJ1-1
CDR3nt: TGTGCCAGCAGCTGGGACAAACCGAACACTGAAGCTTTCTTT
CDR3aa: CASSWDKPNTEAFF

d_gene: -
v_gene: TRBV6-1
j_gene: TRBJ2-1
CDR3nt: TGTGCCAGCAGTGTACGGGACTCCTACAATGAGCAGTTCTTC
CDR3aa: CASSVRDSYNEQFF

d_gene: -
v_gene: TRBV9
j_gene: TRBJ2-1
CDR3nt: TGTGCCAGCAGCGTAGAGGCCTTATCCGAGCAGTTCTTC
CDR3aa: CASSVEALSEQFF

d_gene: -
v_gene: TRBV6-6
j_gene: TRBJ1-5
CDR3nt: TGTGCCAGCAGTTATAGGCAGAGCAATCAGCCCCAGCATTTT
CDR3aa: CASSYRQSNQPQHF

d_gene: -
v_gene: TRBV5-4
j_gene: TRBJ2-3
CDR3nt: TGTGCCAGCAGCTTGGCCGCCGGGGGAACAGATACGCAGTATTTT
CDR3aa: CASSLAAGGTDTQYF